This entry features one TCR beta chain sequence. Its antigen is still unknown. The source of the sample is a study of shared clonotypes between healthy human individuals. General study results and limits: Sampling covered nothing but blood. Tissue TCR repertoires likely differ from those found in blood.

Per the authors' pipeline: Junction-only sequences without quality scores were provided by ImmunoSEQ, so filtering was different. TCRdb's table, derived via immunoSEQ multiplex PCR, lists solely in-frame clones and lacks some. V, J and clone size reflect that table, while D and trimming were determined from the DNA. This sample carries about 510,000 clones, about 79% of them seen once, and the ten largest clones take approximately 12%. The junction had 17 bases not matched to a gene; V was cut back by 5 bases and J by 1 base. CDR3 length: 18 residues. CDR1 is LNHDA and CDR2 is SQIVND in the germline V gene (reference sequence).

The source of this sequence is a middle-aged woman in good health. Some clones in this sample may be carry-over from other donors' samples. This chain links TRBV19 with TRBJ2-7, with TRBD1 identical over 7 bases. The sample taken for sequencing was PBMCs. The DNA for the CDR3 is TGTGCCAGTAGTCCCCGAGGACAGGCCTTATCTCTTTCCTACGAGCAGTACTTC. Its translation: CASSPRGQALSLSYEQYF.